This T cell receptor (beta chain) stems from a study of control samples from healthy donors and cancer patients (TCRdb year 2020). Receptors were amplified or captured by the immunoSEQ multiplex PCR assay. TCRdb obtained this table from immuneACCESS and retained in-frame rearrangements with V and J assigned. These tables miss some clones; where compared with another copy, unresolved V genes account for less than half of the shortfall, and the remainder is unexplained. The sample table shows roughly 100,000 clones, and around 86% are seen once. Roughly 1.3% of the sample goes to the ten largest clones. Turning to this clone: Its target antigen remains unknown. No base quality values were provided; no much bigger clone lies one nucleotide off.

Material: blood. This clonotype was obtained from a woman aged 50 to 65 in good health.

In nucleotides, the sequence is TGCAGCGTTAAACAGGGGGCTGGAGATAATTCACCCCTCCACTTT. Translated, this gives CSVKQGAGDNSPLHF. The chain employs TRBV29-1 and TRBJ1-6; TRBD1 lines up with 9 middle nucleotides. Relative to germline, V is missing 5 bases and J is missing 5 bases, with 7 bases of the junction outside any gene match. CDR1 is given as SQVTM and CDR2 as ANQGSEA, both from the germline V gene. The CDR3 measures 15 amino acids from cysteine to phenylalanine. Left in the record is the CDR3 DNA by itself, 45 bases read in frame from the first base. Reference TRBV29-1 and TRBJ1-6 genes cover what lies past the CDR3, so the full variable domain is SAVISQKPSRDICQRGTSLTIQCQVDSQVTMMFWYRQQPGQSLTLIATANQGSEATYESGFVIDKFPISRPNLTFSTLTVSNMSPEDSSIYLCSVKQGAGDNSPLHFGNGTRLTVT.